This entry features one T cell receptor beta chain sequence. As yet, its antigen is unknown. This sample is part of a study of cytomegalovirus exposure and HLA in healthy donors. Study-wide background: A prior study identified 90 million to 120 million unique TCR beta sequences from around 180 million T cells.

Study results and limitations: Across donors, sequencing depth was assumed by presence/absence analyses to be roughly uniform. Some public TCRs appeared in many individuals, while most sequences were rare. The authors confirmed in vitro that a few CMV-associated chains were specific for CMV antigens.

Both 60 Vbeta primers and 13 Jbeta primers went into the PCR. TCRdb's table, derived via immunoSEQ multiplex PCR, lists solely in-frame clones and lacks some. The sample records around 190,000 clones, about 80% being singletons. Material: PBMCs. This sequence originates from a woman aged 25-40 years in good health and CMV-seropositive.

The CDR3: CASSLDWATKETQYF. The CDR3, as DNA: TGTGCCAGCAGCTTAGATTGGGCAACAAAGGAGACCCAGTACTTC. This chain uses TRBV7-2 with TRBJ2-5; D is uncertain. Germline V gene lookup returns CDR1 SGHTA and CDR2 FQGNSA. V was cut by 1 base and J by 5 bases, with 14 bases left in between. The CDR3 covers 15 residues.